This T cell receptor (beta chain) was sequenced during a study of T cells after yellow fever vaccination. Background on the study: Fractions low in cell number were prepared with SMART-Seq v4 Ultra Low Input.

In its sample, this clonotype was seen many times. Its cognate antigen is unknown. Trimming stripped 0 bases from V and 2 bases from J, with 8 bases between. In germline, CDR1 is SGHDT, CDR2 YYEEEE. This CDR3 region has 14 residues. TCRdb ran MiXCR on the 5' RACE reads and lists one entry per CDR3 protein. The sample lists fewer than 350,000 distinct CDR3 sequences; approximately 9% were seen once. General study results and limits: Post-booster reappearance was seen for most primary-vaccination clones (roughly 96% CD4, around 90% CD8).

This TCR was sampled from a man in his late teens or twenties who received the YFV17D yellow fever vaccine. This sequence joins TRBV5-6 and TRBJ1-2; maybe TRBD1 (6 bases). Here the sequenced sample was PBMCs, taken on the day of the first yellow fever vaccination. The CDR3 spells CASSLVQGNYGYTF. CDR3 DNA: TGTGCCAGCAGCTTGGTCCAGGGGAACTATGGCTACACCTTC.